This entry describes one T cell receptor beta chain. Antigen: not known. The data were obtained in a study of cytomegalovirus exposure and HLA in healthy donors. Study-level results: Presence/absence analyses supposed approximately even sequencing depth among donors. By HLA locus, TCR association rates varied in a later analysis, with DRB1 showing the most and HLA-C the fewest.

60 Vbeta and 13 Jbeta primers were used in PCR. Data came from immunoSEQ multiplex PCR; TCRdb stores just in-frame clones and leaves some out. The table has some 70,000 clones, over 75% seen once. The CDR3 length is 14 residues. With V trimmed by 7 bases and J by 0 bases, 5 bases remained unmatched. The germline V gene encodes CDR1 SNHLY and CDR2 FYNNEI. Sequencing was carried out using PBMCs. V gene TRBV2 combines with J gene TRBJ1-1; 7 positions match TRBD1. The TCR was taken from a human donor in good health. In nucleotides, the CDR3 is TGTGCCAGCAAGATACAGGGGATGAACACTGAAGCTTTCTTT. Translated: CASKIQGMNTEAFF.